The TCR beta chain under discussion was sequenced for a study of blood T cell repertoires in COVID-19. CDR1 is SGHAT and CDR2 is FQNNGV in the germline V gene. V gave up 5 bases and J gave up 7 bases; unmatched junction bases: 10. The CDR3 contains 14 residues. The repertoire was sequenced with immunoSEQ multiplex PCR; TCRdb's copy has only in-frame clones and lacks some. The table includes about 200,000 clones, approximately 81% detected once. Resolution of symptoms, clearance, or two negative PCRs was present in recovered Cohort 3 donors. The source of this sequence is a man aged 35 to 55 who had recovered from COVID-19. This rearrangement joins TRBV11-2 to TRBJ2-7; 8 bases align to TRBD1. The source material was PBMCs or T cells enriched from blood (not recorded which). The CDR3 is CASSRPGGAGEQYF. The CDR3 nucleotides are TGTGCCAGCAGCCGGCCAGGGGGCGCGGGGGAGCAGTACTTC.